Listed here is a single T cell receptor (beta chain). This clonotype was seen ten or more times. Its antigen is currently not known. No clone much larger than this one lies a single base away; base qualities are absent. The CDR3 goes from the cysteine to the phenylalanine over 16 residues. The read is trimmed to its CDR3 DNA, 48 bases read in frame from base 1. V is clipped by 0 bases and J by 8 bases, and the sequence between their germline boundaries is 19 bases long. Per the germline V gene, ENHRY is the CDR1 and SYGVKD is the CDR2. The ophthalmopathy patients had moderately to severely active disease, with a Clinical Activity Score of 3 or higher, a NOSPECS grade of 4 or higher, and a disease duration of less than 3 months. Patients with other autoimmune diseases, uncontrolled infections, pregnancy or lactation were excluded. Diagnosis was based on clinical symptoms, serum thyroxine, TRAb, thyroid ultrasound and orbital computed tomography. Using Ficoll-Paque density gradient centrifugation, PBMCs were isolated from about 9.4 ml of fresh peripheral blood. Total RNA was extracted using Trizol reagent, and RNA quality was checked on an Agilent 2100 Bioanalyzer.

The data originate from a study of Graves' ophthalmopathy and Graves' hyperthyroidism (dated by TCRdb to the late 2010s). General notes on the study: Peripheral blood was collected at initial diagnosis, before any treatment. To explore V-J signatures that distinguish ophthalmopathy from hyperthyroidism, a discovery set of 100 patients was enrolled, made up of roughly 41 with ophthalmopathy and fewer than 60 with stable hyperthyroidism. To tell Graves' ophthalmopathy apart from Graves' hyperthyroidism, and to predict which patients would progress to ophthalmopathy, the study relied on TCR beta repertoire signatures. In a handful of hyperthyroidism patients, the T-cell repertoires found in thyroid tissue were compared with those found in blood. For independent validation, a separate cohort was made up of some 18 hyperthyroidism patients plus 17 patients who later progressed from hyperthyroidism to ophthalmopathy. Once sampling was done, hyperthyroidism patients were given methimazole at a starting dose of 30 mg daily, while ophthalmopathy patients were given high-dose intravenous methylprednisolone. In total, approximately 130 blood samples were TCR-sequenced: approximately 42 ophthalmopathy, about 75 hyperthyroidism and roughly 17 hyperthyroidism-to-ophthalmopathy patients. Results the study describes overall, beyond this receptor: Ophthalmopathy was separated from stable hyperthyroidism by the 13-signature model with roughly 87% sensitivity and 81% to 83% specificity in cross-validation and with 80%/75% in the test set. No statistical method was used to set the sample size in advance, and the investigators knew which group each participant was assigned to. In validation, the model predicted ophthalmopathy progression with about 64% sensitivity and roughly 72% specificity; about a dozen predicted patients were CT-confirmed with GO in a median of approximately six months. Most of the expanded thyroid clonotypes with a frequency above 0.001 were also detected in blood, and it was suggested that the thyroid immune response may be reflected by blood repertoires.

TCR beta CDR3 regions were amplified from RNA transcripts for repertoire sequencing. The first round was an RT-PCR using HTBI primers with the Qiagen OneStep RT-PCR kit, and this first round was followed by a second-round multiplex PCR, then size selection and purification. Libraries were sequenced on an Illumina HiSeq2000 using paired-end 100 bp reads. The published analysis was carried out like this. SOAPnuke was used to process the reads, throwing out any read that had adapters, had uncalled bases, had a mean Phred below 15, or lacked an exact constant-primer or identifier match. COPE v1.2.5 was used to merge high-quality paired reads. Each unique nucleotide sequence was treated as a clonotype, and MiTCR v1.1 was used to align the clonotypes to the IMGT TRB V, D and J references. Analysis was restricted to V-J combinations with a frequency above 0.0001, which covered 99% to 99.2% of repertoires. For each V-J combination, a TCR clonal expansion and chaos score was defined as F50 clonal expansion divided by the chaos observed in the TCRdist matrix. Features were reduced by Welch's t-statistics and random forest to over ten V-J combinations, which fed a naive Bayes classifier. Thyroid-blood repertoire similarity was quantified with the Morisita-Horn index. The raw public reads went through TCRdb reprocessing: fastp at Q25, MiXCR clone calling, in-frame beta chains kept. Identical CDR3 proteins give one entry, which carries the most common genes and DNA. TCRdb's processing, not the authors' own work, is the source of the V and J calls. The sample contains 740,000 or so distinct CDR3 sequences, roughly two fifths of them found a single time. The ten largest clones take up 44% of the sample.

In this chain, TRBV10-3 is recombined with TRBJ1-2; no confident D gene assignment can be made. The clonotype comes from an adult man with Graves' ophthalmopathy. Specimen: peripheral blood. The CDR3 sequence is CAISESRHPDPEGYTF. Read as DNA, the sequence is TGTGCCATCAGTGAGTCAAGACACCCTGATCCGGAAGGCTACACCTTC.